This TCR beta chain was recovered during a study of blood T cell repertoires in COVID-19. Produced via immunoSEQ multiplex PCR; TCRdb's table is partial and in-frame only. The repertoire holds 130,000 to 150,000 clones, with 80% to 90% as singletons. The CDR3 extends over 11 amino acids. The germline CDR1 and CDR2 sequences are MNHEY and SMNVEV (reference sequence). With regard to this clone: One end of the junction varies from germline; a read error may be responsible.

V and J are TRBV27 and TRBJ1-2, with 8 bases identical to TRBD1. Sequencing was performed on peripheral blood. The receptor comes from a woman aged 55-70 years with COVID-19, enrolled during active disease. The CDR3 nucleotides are TGTGCCAGCAGTTCTAGGACAGGGTTTGCCTTC. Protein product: CASSSRTGFAF.